This T cell receptor beta chain came from a study of shared T cell receptors in the human thymus. Assay: immunoSEQ multiplex PCR; the TCRdb copy retains only in-frame clones and omits some. The sample shows hundreds of thousands of clones, around 87% of them seen only once. V was cut by 8 bases and J by 0 bases, with 11 bases left in between. Germline CDR1 is SGHAT and CDR2 is FQDESV (reference sequence). The CDR3 is 13 amino acids. This sample also belongs to another study, concerning human thymus T cells. As that report states: Donors were healthy Finnish babies undergoing corrective operations for congenital heart defects. Resections that were taken during corrective heart surgery supplied the thymus tissue. There appeared to be biased usage of V and J genes in thymic and blood repertoires. Thymic TCR repertoires of unrelated people reportedly overlapped highly.

The V gene is TRBV11-1, the J gene TRBJ2-7; perhaps TRBD1 as D (6 bases). The TCR comes from a boy less than two years old with a congenital heart defect. The sequencing sample was made of thymocytes. The CDR3 bases are TGTGCCAGCGGCGACAGGTTCTCCTACGAGCAGTACTTC. It is translated as CASGDRFSYEQYF.